This T cell receptor (beta chain) was sequenced for a study of blood T cells in healthy people across ages. Whole-study findings and limits: Nothing was known about donor CMV status, and this possibly confounded expanded clonotype changes. Among T cells, TCR beta diversity per million cells dropped roughly linearly as age rose.

Through a sample-barcoded 5' primer and a J-beta primer mix, a second PCR was run for roughly 7 to 12 cycles. From the 5' RACE reads, TCRdb called clonotypes with MiXCR, one entry per CDR3 protein. The sample holds 1.5 million to 2 million distinct CDR3 sequences, 25% to 30% seen once. Isolation of PBMCs gave at least 7 million cells per sample. The germline CDR1 and CDR2 sequences are MNHEY and SVGAGI. V lost 2 bases and J lost 7; bases outside the gene matches: 5. The CDR3 is 13 residues long. To note about this clonotype: The antigen is undetermined.

Sequences were obtained from blood. The source is a woman aged 25 to 45 in good health. The chain recombines TRBV6-5 with TRBJ2-7; 7 bases fit TRBD2. CDR3: CASSYGEGNEQYF. CDR3 nucleotide sequence: TGTGCCAGCAGTTACGGGGAGGGTAATGAGCAGTACTTC.